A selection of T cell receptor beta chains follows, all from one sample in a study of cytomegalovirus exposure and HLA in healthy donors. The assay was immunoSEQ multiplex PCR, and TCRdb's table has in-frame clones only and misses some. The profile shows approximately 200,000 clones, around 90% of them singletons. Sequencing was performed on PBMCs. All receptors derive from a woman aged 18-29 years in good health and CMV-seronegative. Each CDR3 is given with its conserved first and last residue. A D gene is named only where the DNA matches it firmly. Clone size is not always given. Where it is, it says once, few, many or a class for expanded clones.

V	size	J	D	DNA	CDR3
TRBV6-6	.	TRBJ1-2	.	TGTGCCAGCAGTCGGGATGGCTACACCTTC	CASSRDGYTF
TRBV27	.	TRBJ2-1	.	TGTGCCAGCAGTCCGGACTCCAACTCCTACAATGAGCAGTTCTTC	CASSPDSNSYNEQFF
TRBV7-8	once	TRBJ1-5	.	TGTGCCAGCAGCTTGAGTGAGAATCAGCCCCAGCATTTT	CASSLSENQPQHF
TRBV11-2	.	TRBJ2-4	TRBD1	TGTGCCAGCAGCTTGGGGACAGGGTTAACCATTCAGTACTTC	CASSLGTGLTIQYF
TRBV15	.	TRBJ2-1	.	TGTGCCACCAGCAGGGGAGGACTCGGACATGAGCAGTTCTTC	CATSRGGLGHEQFF
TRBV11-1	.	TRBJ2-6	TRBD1	TGTGCCAGCAGCTTGGACAGGGGGCCTGGGGCCAACGTCCTGACTTTC	CASSLDRGPGANVLTF
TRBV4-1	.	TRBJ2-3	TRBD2	TGCGCCAGCAGCCAAGCGGCAGCGGGAACGGGAGATACGCAGTATTTT	CASSQAAAGTGDTQYF
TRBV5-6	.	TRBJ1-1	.	TGTGCCAGCAGCCGGGGTCTAGGGAACACTGAAGCTTTCTTT	CASSRGLGNTEAFF
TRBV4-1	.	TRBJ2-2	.	TGCGCCAGCAGCCCCCCCCTGGGGAGAGTGGTCACCGGGGAGCTGTTTTTT	CASSPPLGRVVTGELFF
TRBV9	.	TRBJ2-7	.	TGTGCCAGCAGCGTAGGCGACGAGCAGTACTTC	CASSVGDEQYF
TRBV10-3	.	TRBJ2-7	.	TGTGCCATCAGCGAACAGGGATACGAGCAGTACTTC	CAISEQGYEQYF
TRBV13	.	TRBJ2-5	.	TGTGCCAGCAGCTTAGTGCCGGTGGAGACCCAGTACTTC	CASSLVPVETQYF
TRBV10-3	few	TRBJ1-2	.	TGTGCCATCATGGCTCGACAAGGCTATGGCTACACCTTC	CAIMARQGYGYTF
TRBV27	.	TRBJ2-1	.	TGTGCCAGCAGTCCGAACAGAGAATCCTACAATGAGCAGTTCTTC	CASSPNRESYNEQFF
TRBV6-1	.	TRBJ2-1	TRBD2	TGTGCCAGCAGTGATGGACTAGCGGGAGACAACAATGAGCAGTTCTTC	CASSDGLAGDNNEQFF
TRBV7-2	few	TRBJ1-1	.	TGTGCCAGCAGCCTTATACCTACGAACACTGAAGCTTTCTTT	CASSLIPTNTEAFF
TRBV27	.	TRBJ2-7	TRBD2	TGTGCCAGCCGGAATAGCGGGAGGACGGGCGAGCAGTACTTC	CASRNSGRTGEQYF
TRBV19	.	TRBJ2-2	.	TGTGCCAGTGCTTCGGGACACCTGAACACCGGGGAGCTGTTTTTT	CASASGHLNTGELFF
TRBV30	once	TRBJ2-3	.	TGTGCCTGGGAGAAAGGGGGATACACAGATACGCAGTATTTT	CAWEKGGYTDTQYF
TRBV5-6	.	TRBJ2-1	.	TGTGCCAGCAGCTTTAGGACAGTCGGAACCCAACGTGAGCAGTTCTTC	CASSFRTVGTQREQFF
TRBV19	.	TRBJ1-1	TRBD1	TGTGCCAGTAGTATCACCGGGACAGGCTGGAAGAACACTGAAGCTTTCTTT	CASSITGTGWKNTEAFF
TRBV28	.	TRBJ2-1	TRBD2	TGTGCCAGCAAAAAAAGCGGGAGCTACAATGAGCAGTTCTTC	CASKKSGSYNEQFF
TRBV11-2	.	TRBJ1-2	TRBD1	TGTGCCAGCAGCCCACCCGAGGGGGCAGTCAGCTATGGCTACACCTTC	CASSPPEGAVSYGYTF
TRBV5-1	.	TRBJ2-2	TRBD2	TGCGCCAGCAGCTTGGCCGCGGGAGGGCCGCGTACCGGGGAGCTGTTTTTT	CASSLAAGGPRTGELFF
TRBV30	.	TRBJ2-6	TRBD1	TGTGCCTGGGGACAGGGTCGCGGGGCCAACGTCCTGACTTTC	CAWGQGRGANVLTF
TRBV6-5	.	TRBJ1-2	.	TGTGCCAGCAGTTACTCGTTACAGCCTCCTAACTATGGCTACACCTTC	CASSYSLQPPNYGYTF
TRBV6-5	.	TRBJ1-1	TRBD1	TGTGCCAGCACTCAAGAGACAGGGGTCACTGAAGCTTTCTTT	CASTQETGVTEAFF
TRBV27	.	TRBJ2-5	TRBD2	TGTGCCAGCAGTTTAGGCGGGCGGGGAGGGGACCAAGAGACCCAGTACTTC	CASSLGGRGGDQETQYF
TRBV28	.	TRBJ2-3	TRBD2	TGTGCCAGCACTTTGGCGCGGGAGCGCACAGATACGCAGTATTTT	CASTLARERTDTQYF
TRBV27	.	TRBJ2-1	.	TGTGCCAGCAGTTCGGACTACTACAATGAGCAGTTCTTC	CASSSDYYNEQFF
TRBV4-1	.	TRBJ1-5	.	TGCGCCAGCAGCCAAGCCGTGCGTCCTAGCAATCAGCCCCAGCATTTT	CASSQAVRPSNQPQHF
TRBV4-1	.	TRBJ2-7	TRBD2	TGCGCCAGCAGCCAATTTCTAGCGGGAGATTCCTACGAGCAGTACTTC	CASSQFLAGDSYEQYF
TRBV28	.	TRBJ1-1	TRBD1	TGTGCCAGCAGACTAGGTTCCGGGACAGGTAACACTGAAGCTTTCTTT	CASRLGSGTGNTEAFF
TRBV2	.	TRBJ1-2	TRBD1	TGTGCCAGCAGTGCCATTGTCGACAGGGACTATGGCTACACCTTC	CASSAIVDRDYGYTF
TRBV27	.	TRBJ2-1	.	TGTGCCAGCCGTAGAGGTAGCCGGTCTAACAATGAGCAGTTCTTC	CASRRGSRSNNEQFF
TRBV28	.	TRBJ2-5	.	TGTGCCAGCAGTCCCGTCGGAGAGACCCAGTACTTC	CASSPVGETQYF
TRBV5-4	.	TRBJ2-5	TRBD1	TGTGCCAGCAGCGTTTCGACAGGGTTAGAGACCCAGTACTTC	CASSVSTGLETQYF
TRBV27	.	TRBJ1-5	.	TGTGCCAGCAGTATCGGGGGAGGGGCGTACGTCCGGCCCCAGCATTTT	CASSIGGGAYVRPQHF
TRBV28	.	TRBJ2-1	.	TGTGCCAGCAGTTTTCAAGGACAGACGGGTTGGTTCATCGGTAATGAGCAGTTCTTC	CASSFQGQTGWFIGNEQFF
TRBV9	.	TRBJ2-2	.	TGTGCCAGCAGCTCACAGGGAACCGGGGAGCTGTTTTTT	CASSSQGTGELFF
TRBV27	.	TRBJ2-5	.	TGTGCCAGCAGTTTACTAGGGAGCGGAGAGACCCAGTACTTC	CASSLLGSGETQYF
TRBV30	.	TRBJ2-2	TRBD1	TGTGCCTGGAAAGGGACAGGGGGAGTCATCGCCGGGGAGCTGTTTTTT	CAWKGTGGVIAGELFF
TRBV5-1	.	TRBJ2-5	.	TGCGCCAGCAGCTTGGGCCAGGGAAGTCAAGAGACCCAGTACTTC	CASSLGQGSQETQYF
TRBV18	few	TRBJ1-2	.	TGTGCCAGCTCACCACCGGTAGAGAACTATGGCTACACCTTC	CASSPPVENYGYTF
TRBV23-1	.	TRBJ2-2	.	TGCGCCAGCAGTCACCTCCGGCGGCAAATACCCGGGAGCTACACCGGGGAGCTGTTTTTT	CASSHLRRQIPGSYTGELFF
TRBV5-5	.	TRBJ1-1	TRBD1	TGTGCCAGCAGCCTATACCCAGGGTCAGGGGGAACTGAAGCTTTCTTT	CASSLYPGSGGTEAFF
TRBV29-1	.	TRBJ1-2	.	TGCAGCGTTGAAGGGGGGGGTGCCTATGGCTACACCTTC	CSVEGGGAYGYTF
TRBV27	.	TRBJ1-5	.	TGTGCCAGCAGTTTACGATCAGGGCTCAATCAGCCCCAGCATTTT	CASSLRSGLNQPQHF
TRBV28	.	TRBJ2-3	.	TGTGCCAGCAGTTTGGTCCAACACAGGGCCGTAGTGGATACGCAGTATTTT	CASSLVQHRAVVDTQYF
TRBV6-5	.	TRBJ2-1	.	TGTGCCAGCAGTTACCTTACTAGCCCGAATGAGCAGTTCTTC	CASSYLTSPNEQFF
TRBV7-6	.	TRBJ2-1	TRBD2	TGTGCCAGCAGCTTAGCGACCGGACTAGCGGTCAATGAGCAGTTCTTC	CASSLATGLAVNEQFF
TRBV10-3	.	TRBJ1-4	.	TGTGCCATCAGTGAGTCGAGTCCGGGGAGCAATGAAAAACTGTTTTTT	CAISESSPGSNEKLFF
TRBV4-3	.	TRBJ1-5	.	TGCGCCAGCAGCCAAGATCGGAGAGATCAGCCCCAGCATTTT	CASSQDRRDQPQHF
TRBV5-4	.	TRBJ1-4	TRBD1	TGTGCCAGCAGCTTTCAGGGGGCCGAGGAAAAACTGTTTTTT	CASSFQGAEEKLFF
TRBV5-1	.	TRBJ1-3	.	TGCGCCAGCAGCCCCTGGATAGGGACTAACTCTGGAAACACCATATATTTT	CASSPWIGTNSGNTIYF